This T cell receptor (beta chain) was identified in a study of blood T cell repertoires in COVID-19. Across the study: Samples taken during acute and convalescent COVID-19 were collected in the United States, Italy and Spain. T cells, B-cell-depleted T cells, or PBMCs provided the cDNA or gDNA that served as material.

In the authors' methods: Researchers report that nucleated cell counts were estimated from reference gene primer amplification. The protocol was immunoSEQ multiplex PCR, while the TCRdb copy is restricted to in-frame clones and leaves out a portion. Clone size and V and J calls were adopted from that table, with D and trimming inferred from the DNA. This sample has 200,000 to 300,000 clones, with over 90% found just once. Germline CDR1 is GTSNPN and CDR2 is SVGIG (reference sequence). CDR3 length: 15 residues. Trimming cost V 0 bases and J 4 bases, with 15 bases left between them. The Seattle site enrolled patients during active infection and followed them longitudinally.

V usage is TRBV30 and J usage is TRBJ1-2; possible D gene TRBD1, 5 bases. This TCR derives from a young man with COVID-19, enrolled during active disease. The sequenced sample consisted of peripheral blood. CDR3 sequence reads: CAWSVGRGLVYGYTF. The CDR3, as DNA: TGTGCCTGGAGTGTAGGTCGGGGGTTGGTCTATGGCTACACCTTC.